This entry is about one T cell receptor (beta chain). This sample was included in a study of blood T cell repertoires in COVID-19. Overall study context: Researchers got acute and convalescent COVID-19 samples from the United States, Italy and Spain.

Germline assignment: CDR1 LNHNV and CDR2 YYDKDF (reference sequence). With V trimmed by 5 bases and J by 5 bases, 8 bases remained unmatched. CDR3 length: 14 amino acids. The method was immunoSEQ multiplex PCR; TCRdb's version includes in-frame clones alone and lacks a portion of them. The table shows some 170,000 clones, with approximately 80% occurring only once. The Seattle site enrolled patients during active infection and followed them longitudinally. V usage is TRBV15 and J usage is TRBJ2-5; 7 positions agree with TRBD2. Material for sequencing was peripheral blood. The TCR comes from a woman between 35 and 50 years old with COVID-19, enrolled during active disease. The CDR3 region has the DNA TGTGCCACCAGCCTCGGACTAGACTACGAGACCCAGTACTTC. Translation: CATSLGLDYETQYF.